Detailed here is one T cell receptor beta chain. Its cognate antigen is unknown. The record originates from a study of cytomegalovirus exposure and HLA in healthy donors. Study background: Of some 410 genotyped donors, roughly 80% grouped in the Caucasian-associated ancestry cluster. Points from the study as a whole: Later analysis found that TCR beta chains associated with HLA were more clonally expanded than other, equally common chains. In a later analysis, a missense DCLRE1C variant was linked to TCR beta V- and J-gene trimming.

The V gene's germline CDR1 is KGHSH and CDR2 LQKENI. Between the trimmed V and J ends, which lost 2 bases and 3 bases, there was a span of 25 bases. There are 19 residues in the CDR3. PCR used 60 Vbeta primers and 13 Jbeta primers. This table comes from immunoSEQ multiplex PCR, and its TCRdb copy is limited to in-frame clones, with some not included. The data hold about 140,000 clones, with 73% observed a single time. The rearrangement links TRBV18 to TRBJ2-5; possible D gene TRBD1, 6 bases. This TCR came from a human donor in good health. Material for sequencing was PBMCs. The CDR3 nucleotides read TGTGCCAGCTCACCAAAGCGGACAGAGCTACTCAAAGGAGAAGAGACCCAGTACTTC. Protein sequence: CASSPKRTELLKGEETQYF.